This T cell receptor beta chain was recovered during a study of blood T cell repertoires in COVID-19. Method: immunoSEQ multiplex PCR; TCRdb's copy keeps in-frame clones and lacks some. The repertoire holds about 210,000 clones, with almost 85% as singletons. This CDR3 is built from 14 residues. Germline-derived CDR1 and CDR2 are SGHKS and YYEKEE (reference sequence). V gave up 3 bases and J gave up 14 bases; unmatched junction bases: 16. The chain is built from TRBV5-5 and TRBJ1-2; 7 nucleotides agree with TRBD1. The specimen sequenced was peripheral blood. The source is a woman aged 40-49 years with acute or convalescent COVID-19. Here the CDR3 reads CASSWESKRDRSTF. The CDR3 DNA sequence: TGTGCCAGCAGCTGGGAAAGTAAGAGGGACAGAAGTACCTTC.